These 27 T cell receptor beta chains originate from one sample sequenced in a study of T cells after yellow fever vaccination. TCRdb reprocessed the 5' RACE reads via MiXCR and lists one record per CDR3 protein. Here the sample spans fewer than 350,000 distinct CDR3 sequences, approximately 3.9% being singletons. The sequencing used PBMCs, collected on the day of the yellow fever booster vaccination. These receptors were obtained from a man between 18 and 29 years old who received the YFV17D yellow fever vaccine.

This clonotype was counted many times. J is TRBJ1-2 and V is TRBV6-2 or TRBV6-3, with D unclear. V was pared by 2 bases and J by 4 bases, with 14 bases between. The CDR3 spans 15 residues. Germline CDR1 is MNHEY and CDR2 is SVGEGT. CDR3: CASSYLLTASYGYTF. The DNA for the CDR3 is TGTGCCAGCAGTTACCTCCTTACAGCGAGCTATGGCTACACCTTC.

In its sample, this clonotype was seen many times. The CDR3 sequence: CASSQGDRGQETQYF. DNA for the CDR3: TGCGCCAGCAGCCAAGGGGACAGGGGGCAGGAGACCCAGTACTTC. The chain links TRBV4-1 to TRBJ2-5; 12 positions agree with TRBD1. The germline V gene encodes CDR1 MGHRA and CDR2 YSYEKL. J lost 5 bases, V lost 1 base, and 2 bases had no gene match. The CDR3 runs 15 residues.

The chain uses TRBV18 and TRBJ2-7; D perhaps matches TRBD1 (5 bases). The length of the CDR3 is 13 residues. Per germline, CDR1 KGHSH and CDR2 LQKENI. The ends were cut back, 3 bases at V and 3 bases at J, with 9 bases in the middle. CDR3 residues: CASSPTAYYEQYF. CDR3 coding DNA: TGTGCCAGCTCACCGACAGCGTACTACGAGCAGTACTTC.

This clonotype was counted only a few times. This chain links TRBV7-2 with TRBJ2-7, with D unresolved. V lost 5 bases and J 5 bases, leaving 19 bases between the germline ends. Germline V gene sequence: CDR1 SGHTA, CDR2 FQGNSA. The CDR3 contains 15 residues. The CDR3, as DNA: TGTGCCAGCAGCCGACCCGGACCTTCGGACGACGAGCAGTACTTC. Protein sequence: CASSRPGPSDDEQYF. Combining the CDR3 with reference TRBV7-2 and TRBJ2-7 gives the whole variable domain GAGVSQSPSNKVTEKGKDVELRCDPISGHTALYWYRQSLGQGLEFLIYFQGNSAPDKSGLPSDRFSAERTGGSVSTLTIQRTQQEDSAVYLCASSRPGPSDDEQYFGPGTRLTVT.

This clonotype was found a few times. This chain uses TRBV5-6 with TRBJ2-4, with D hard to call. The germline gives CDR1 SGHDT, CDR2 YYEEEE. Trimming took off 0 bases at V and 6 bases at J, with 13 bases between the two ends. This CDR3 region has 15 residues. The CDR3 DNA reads TGTGCCAGCAGCTTGGAGTGGACCCCAGGAAACATTCAGTACTTC. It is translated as CASSLEWTPGNIQYF.

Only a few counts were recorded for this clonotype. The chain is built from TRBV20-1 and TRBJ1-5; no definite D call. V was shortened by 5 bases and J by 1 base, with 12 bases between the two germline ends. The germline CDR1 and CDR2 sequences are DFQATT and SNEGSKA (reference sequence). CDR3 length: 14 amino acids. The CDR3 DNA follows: TGCAGTGCTTACACCTCCTTGAGCAATCAGCCCCAGCATTTT. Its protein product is CSAYTSLSNQPQHF.

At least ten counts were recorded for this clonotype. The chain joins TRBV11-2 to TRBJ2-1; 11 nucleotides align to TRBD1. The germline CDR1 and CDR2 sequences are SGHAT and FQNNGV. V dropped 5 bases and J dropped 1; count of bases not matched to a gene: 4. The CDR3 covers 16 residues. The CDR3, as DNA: TGTGCCAGCAGCCCAAGGGACAGGGGGTCCTACAATGAGCAGTTCTTC. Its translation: CASSPRDRGSYNEQFF.

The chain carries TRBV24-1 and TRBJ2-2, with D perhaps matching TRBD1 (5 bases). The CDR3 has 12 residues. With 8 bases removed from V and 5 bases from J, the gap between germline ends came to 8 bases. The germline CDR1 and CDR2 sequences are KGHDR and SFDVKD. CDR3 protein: CATNPGTGELFF. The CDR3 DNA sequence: TGTGCCACCAACCCAGGGACCGGGGAGCTGTTTTTT.

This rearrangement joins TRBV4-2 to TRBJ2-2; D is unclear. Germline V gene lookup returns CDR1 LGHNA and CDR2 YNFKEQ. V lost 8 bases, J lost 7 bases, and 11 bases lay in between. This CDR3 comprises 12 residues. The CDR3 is CASPDISGELFF. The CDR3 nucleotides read TGTGCCAGCCCTGACATAAGCGGGGAGCTGTTTTTT.

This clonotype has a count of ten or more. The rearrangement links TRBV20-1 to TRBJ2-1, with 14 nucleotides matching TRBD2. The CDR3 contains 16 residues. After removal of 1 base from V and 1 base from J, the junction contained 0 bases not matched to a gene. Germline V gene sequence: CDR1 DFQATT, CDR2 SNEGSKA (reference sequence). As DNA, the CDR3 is TGCAGTGCTAGAGGGACTAGCGGGGGGTCCTACAATGAGCAGTTCTTC. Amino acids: CSARGTSGGSYNEQFF.

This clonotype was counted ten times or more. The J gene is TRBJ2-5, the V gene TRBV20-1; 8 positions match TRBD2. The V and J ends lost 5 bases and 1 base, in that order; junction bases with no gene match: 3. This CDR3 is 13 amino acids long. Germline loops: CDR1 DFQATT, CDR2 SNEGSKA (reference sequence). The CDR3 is CSAPLAGQETQYF. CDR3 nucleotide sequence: TGCAGTGCTCCTCTAGCGGGCCAAGAGACCCAGTACTTC.

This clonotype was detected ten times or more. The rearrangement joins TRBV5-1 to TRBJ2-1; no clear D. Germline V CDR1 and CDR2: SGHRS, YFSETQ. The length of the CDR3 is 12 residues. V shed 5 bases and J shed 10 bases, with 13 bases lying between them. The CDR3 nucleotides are TGCGCCAGCAGTCCTGTGGGGTCCGAGCAGTTCTTC. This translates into CASSPVGSEQFF.

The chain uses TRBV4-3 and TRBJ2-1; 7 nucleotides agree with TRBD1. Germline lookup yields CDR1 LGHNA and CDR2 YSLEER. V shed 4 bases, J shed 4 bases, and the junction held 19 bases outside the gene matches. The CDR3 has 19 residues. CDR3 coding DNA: TGCGCCAGCAGCCGACAGAGGTGGCGCCCGGGACAGTTATACAATGAGCAGTTCTTC. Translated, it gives CASSRQRWRPGQLYNEQFF.

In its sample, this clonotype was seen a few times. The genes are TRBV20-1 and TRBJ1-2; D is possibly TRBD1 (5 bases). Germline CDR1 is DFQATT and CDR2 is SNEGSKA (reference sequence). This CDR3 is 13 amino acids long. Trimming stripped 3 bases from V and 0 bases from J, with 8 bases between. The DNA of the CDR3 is TGCAGTGCTAGGGGCAGGGCTAACTATGGCTACACCTTC. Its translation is CSARGRANYGYTF.

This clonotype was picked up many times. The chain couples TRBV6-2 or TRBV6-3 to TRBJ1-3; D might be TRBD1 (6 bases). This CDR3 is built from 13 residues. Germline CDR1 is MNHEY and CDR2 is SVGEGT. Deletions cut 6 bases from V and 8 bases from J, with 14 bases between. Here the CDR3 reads CASRSTGSDTIYF. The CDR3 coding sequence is TGTGCCAGCAGATCCACAGGGTCGGACACCATATATTTT.

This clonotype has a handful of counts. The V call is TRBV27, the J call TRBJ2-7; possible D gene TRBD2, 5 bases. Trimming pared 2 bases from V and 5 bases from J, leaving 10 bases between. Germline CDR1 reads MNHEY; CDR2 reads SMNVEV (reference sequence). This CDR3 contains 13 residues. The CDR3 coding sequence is TGTGCCAGCAGTTTAACGGGGTTCCACGAGCAGTACTTC. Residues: CASSLTGFHEQYF.

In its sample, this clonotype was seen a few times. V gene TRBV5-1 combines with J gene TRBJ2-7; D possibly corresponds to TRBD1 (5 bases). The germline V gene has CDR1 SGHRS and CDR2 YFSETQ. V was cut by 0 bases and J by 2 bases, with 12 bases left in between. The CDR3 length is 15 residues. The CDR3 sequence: CASSLVPTATYEQYF. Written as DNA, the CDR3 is TGCGCCAGCAGCTTGGTTCCGACAGCAACCTACGAGCAGTACTTC.

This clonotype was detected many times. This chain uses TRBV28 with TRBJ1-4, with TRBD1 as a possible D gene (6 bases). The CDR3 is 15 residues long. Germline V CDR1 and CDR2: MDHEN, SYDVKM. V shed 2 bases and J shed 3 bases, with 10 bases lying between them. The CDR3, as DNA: TGTGCCAGCAGTTTAGGGCAGGGGCCTAATGAAAAACTGTTTTTT. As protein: CASSLGQGPNEKLFF. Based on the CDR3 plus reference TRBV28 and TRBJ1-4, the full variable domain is DVKVTQSSRYLVKRTGEKVFLECVQDMDHENMFWYRQDPGLGLRLIYFSYDVKMKEKGDIPEGYSVSREKKERFSLILESASTNQTSMYLCASSLGQGPNEKLFFGSGTQLSVL.

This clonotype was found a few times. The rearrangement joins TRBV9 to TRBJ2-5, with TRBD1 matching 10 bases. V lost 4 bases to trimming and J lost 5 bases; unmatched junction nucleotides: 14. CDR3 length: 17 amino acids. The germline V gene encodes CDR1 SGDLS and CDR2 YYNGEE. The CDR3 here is CASSPLGQGVTRETQYF. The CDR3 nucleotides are TGTGCCAGCAGCCCTCTCGGACAGGGGGTGACGAGGGAGACCCAGTACTTC. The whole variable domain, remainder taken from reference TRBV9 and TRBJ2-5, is DSGVTQTPKHLITATGQRVTLRCSPRSGDLSVYWYQQSLDQGLQFLIQYYNGEERAKGNILERFSAQQFPDLHSELNLSSLELGDSALYFCASSPLGQGVTRETQYFGPGTRLLVL.

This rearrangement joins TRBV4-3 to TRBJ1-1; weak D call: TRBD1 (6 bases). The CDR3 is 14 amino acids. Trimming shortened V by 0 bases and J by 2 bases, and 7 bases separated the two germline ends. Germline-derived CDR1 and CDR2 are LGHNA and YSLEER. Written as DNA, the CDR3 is TGCGCCAGCAGCCAAGAGGACAGCAACACTGAAGCTTTCTTT. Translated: CASSQEDSNTEAFF.

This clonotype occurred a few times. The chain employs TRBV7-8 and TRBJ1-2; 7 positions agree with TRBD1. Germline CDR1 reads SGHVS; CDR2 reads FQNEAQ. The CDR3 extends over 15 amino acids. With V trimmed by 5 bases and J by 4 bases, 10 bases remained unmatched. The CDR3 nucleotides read TGTGCCAGCAGCGAAGAGGGACAGCTCCCCTATGGCTACACCTTC. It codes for CASSEEGQLPYGYTF.

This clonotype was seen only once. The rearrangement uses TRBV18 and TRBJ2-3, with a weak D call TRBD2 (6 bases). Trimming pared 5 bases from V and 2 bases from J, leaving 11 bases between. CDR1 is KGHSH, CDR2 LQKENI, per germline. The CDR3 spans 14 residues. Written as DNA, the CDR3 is TGTGCCAGCTCAGGGACTTGTCCCACAGATACGCAGTATTTT. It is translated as CASSGTCPTDTQYF.

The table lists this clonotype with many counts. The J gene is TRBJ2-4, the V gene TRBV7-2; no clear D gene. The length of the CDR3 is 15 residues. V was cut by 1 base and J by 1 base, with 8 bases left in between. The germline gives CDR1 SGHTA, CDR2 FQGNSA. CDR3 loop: CASSLEGHAKNIQYF. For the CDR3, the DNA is TGTGCCAGCAGCTTAGAAGGGCATGCCAAAAACATTCAGTACTTC.

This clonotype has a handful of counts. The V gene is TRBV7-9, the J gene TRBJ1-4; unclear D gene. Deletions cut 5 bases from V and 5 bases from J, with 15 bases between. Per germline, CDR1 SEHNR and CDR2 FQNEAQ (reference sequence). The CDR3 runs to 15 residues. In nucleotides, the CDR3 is TGTGCCAGCAGCCCCAGTGGGTCTCGGAATGAAAAACTGTTTTTT. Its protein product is CASSPSGSRNEKLFF.

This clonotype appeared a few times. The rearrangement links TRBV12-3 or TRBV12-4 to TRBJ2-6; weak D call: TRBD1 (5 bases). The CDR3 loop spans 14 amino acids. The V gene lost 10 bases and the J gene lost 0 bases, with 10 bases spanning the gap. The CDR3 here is CATYRSSGANVLTF. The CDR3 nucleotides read TGTGCCACCTACAGGAGCTCTGGGGCCAACGTCCTGACTTTC.

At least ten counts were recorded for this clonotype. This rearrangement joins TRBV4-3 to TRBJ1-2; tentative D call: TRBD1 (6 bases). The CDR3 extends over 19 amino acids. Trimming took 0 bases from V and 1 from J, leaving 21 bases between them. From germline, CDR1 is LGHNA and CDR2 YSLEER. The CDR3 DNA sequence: TGCGCCAGCAGCCAAGATCAGAGGACAGCCCCTGCCGTTAACTATGGCTACACCTTC. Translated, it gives CASSQDQRTAPAVNYGYTF.

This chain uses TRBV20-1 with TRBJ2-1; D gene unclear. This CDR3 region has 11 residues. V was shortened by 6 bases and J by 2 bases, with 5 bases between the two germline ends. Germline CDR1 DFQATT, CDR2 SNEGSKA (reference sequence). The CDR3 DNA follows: TGCAGTGCCAGACCCTACAATGAGCAGTTCTTC. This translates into CSARPYNEQFF.